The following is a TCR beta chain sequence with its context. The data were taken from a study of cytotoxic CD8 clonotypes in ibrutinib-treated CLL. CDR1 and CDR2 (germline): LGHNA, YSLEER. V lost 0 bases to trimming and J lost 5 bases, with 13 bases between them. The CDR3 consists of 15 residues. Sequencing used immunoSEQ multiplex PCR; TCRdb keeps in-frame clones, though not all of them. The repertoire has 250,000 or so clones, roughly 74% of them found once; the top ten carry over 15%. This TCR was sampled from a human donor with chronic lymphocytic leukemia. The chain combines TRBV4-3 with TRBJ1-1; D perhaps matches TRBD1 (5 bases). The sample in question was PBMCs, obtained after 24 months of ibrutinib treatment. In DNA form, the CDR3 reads TGCGCCAGCAGCCAAGATGGGCAGGGAAGGACTGAAGCTTTCTTT. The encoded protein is CASSQDGQGRTEAFF.